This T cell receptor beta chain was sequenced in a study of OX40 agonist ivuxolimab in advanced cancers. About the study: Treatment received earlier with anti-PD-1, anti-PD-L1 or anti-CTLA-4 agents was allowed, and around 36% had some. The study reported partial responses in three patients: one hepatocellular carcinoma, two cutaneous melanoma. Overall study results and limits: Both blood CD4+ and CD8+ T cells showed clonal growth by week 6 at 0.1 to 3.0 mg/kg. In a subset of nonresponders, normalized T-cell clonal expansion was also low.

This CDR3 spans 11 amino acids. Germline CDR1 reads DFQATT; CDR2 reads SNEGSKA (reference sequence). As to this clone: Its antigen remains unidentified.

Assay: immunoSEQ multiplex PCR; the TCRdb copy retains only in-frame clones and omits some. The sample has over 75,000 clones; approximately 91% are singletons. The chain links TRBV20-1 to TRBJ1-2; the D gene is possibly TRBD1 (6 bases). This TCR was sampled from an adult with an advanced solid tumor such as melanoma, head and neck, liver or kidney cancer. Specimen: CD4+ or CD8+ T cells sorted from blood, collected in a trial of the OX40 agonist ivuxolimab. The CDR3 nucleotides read TGCAAACAACAGGGATCCTATGGCTACACCTTC. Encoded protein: CKQQGSYGYTF.